The T cell receptor beta chain under discussion was sequenced for a study of long-term antiretroviral therapy in people with HIV (dated by TCRdb to between 2022 and 2023). In the study overall: Collection of the earliest samples took place about a decade ahead of the 2015 WHO recommendation for immediate ART, at a time when ART was typically delayed until CD4 counts fell. This retrospective serial study examined whether starting ART and sustained HIV suppression were associated with changes in the composition and diversity of the TRB repertoire in peripheral blood. A total of some 210 cryopreserved PBMC samples were contributed to the cohort by 30 adults with confirmed HIV infection, with samples collected serially over a mean of approximately 6 years (range 1-12). Eleven of the 30 participants with HIV were female. No cross-contamination during QIAcube processing turned up in test extractions that ran a monoclonal T-cell line alongside about 30 polyclonal samples. The paper as a whole reports these results and caveats: Since PBMC availability was limited, sequencing covered only the TCR beta chain, with no alpha chain pairing. The repertoire was dominated across all time points by expanded TRB clones identified before ART initiation, although this dominance was seen to fluctuate and to decrease in many PLHIV after ART. Inferences about post-ART repertoire changes are limited because no data were available on ART adherence, viral resistance or therapy changes. Because pre-ART samples had limited cell numbers, unsorted PBMC were profiled rather than sorted CD4+ and CD8+ T cells. HIV repertoires had narrower CDR3 length ranges than controls, and the network structure suggested an antigen-experienced repertoire that shifted only slightly toward naive after ART. The samples span the years 2004 to 2017, and the ART regimens used may be less effective than current regimens. ART initiation was associated with a significant increase in TRB diversity, but diversity stayed significantly below transplant donor controls even after long-term ART.

The immunoSEQ hsTCRB v3.0 assay was used at survey level resolution to sequence the TRB variable region. The targeted TRB sequencing depth was roughly 40,000-55,000 T-cell genomes per sample. An Illumina MiSeq with a v3 150-cycle kit was used to sequence the pooled TRB libraries. In the original analysis: Repertoire analysis was performed in R inside a reproducible Nextflow workflow that covered QC, data transformation and analysis. Custom analyses were implemented in LymphoSeq2, an R package for AIRR-Seq data exploration. A handful of samples that produced fewer than 5000 total TRB sequences were removed, so some 180 HIV repertoires were analyzed. Among the 170 to 200 HIV repertoires that were kept, 59 were collected before ART initiation and under 150 were collected after ART initiation. Repertoires were downsampled to 5000 TRB nucleotide sequences, with summary statistics averaged over 100 downsampling iterations. Only TRB sequences with CDR3 regions of at least seven amino acids were retained for analysis. Diversity was assessed using a clonality score derived from Shannon entropy and using the Gini coefficient. In the repertoire networks, any two of the top 5000 CDR3 amino acid sequences were connected whenever the two sequences differed by an edit distance of one. GLIPH2 predicted antigen specificity groups and MHC restriction for TRB CDR3 amino acid sequences. To flag known CMV, EBV, HIV or tissue antigen associations, CDR3 amino acid sequences were matched against VDJdb and McPAS-TCR. Pre-ART, post-ART and control groups were compared with Wilcoxon signed-rank tests and Holm-Bonferroni correction. TCRdb re-hosts the immuneACCESS table, in-frame sequences only. Its copies lack some clones; in the studies checked, an unresolved V gene accounts for under half of them, and the cause for the rest is not known. D and trimming come from the DNA, and the V and J calls and clone size come from that table. Across this sample there are around 25,000 clones, with 95% seen only once. Clones ranked in the top ten supply approximately 2.2% of the sample.

The cysteine opens and the phenylalanine closes a CDR3 of 13 amino acids. The only DNA kept is the CDR3, 39 bases in frame from the first base. CDR1 and CDR2 are read off the germline V gene as SNHLY and FYNNEI. For this chain, trimming is 9 bases at the V end and 2 bases at the J end, and the number of junction bases without a gene match is 4. As concerns this clone: Its antigen remains undetermined. Qualities for individual bases were not recorded, and no much larger clone is one base off.

Inclusion was restricted to participants for whom at least one PBMC sample before ART initiation and at least two post-ART samples were available. All participants with HIV were treated in the United States of America. Before DNA extraction, cryopreserved samples of about 1-11 million PBMC were thawed and then washed. At the time of the earliest PBMC sample, participants with HIV were aged between about 20 and 60 years. Each participant contributed PBMC samples from 1-4 timepoints before ART initiation and 2-8 timepoints after ART initiation, with a median of 7 samples. For every participant, serial HIV viral load, CD4+ T-cell count, ART history and demographic data were obtained. A Qiagen kit on a QIAcube was used to extract genomic DNA from unsorted PBMC, with samples processed in batches of 12.

The source material was unsorted PBMCs, sampled 4.8 to 5 years after starting antiretroviral therapy. The receptor chain draws on TRBV2 and TRBJ2-3; 8 bases in the junction line up with TRBD2. The sequence was obtained from a woman aged 50 to 60 with HIV. The base sequence is TGTGCCAGAGCGGGAGAGAACACAGATACGCAGTATTTT. Translated, this gives CARAGENTDTQYF.